This TCR beta chain is drawn from a study of T cell changes during pregnancy in multiple sclerosis. Assay used: immunoSEQ multiplex PCR; TCRdb lists only in-frame clones, some missing. The data contain around 33,000 clones, 70% to 90% of them singletons. The CDR3 is 16 amino acids. The junction had 16 bases not matched to a gene; V was cut back by 4 bases and J by 8 bases. The TCR originated in a female donor with multiple sclerosis, enrolled in a pregnancy study. The sample was CD8+ T cells from peripheral blood mononuclear cells, taken in the third trimester of pregnancy. V is TRBV5-7 and J is TRBJ1-2, with 8 bases identical to TRBD1. TRBV5-7 is an ORF, with its function uncertain. The CDR3 DNA reads as TGTGCCAGCAGCCTTCCCGGCGCCGGGACAGGAGGGGGCTACACCTTC. Translated: CASSLPGAGTGGGYTF.